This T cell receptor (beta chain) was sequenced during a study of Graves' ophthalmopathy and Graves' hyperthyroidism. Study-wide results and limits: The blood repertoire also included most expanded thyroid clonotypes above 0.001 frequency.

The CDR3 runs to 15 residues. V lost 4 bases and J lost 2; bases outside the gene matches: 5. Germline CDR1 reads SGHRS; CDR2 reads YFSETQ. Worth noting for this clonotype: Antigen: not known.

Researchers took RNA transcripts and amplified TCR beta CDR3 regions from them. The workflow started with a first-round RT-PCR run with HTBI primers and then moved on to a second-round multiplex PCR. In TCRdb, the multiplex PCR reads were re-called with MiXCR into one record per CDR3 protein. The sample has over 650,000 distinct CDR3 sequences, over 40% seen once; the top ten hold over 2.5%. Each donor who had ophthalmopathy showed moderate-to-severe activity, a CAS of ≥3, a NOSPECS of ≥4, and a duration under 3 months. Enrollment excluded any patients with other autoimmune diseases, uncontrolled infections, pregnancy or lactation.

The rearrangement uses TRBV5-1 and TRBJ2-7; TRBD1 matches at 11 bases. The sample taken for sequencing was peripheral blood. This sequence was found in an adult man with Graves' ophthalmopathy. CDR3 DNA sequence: TGCGCCAGCAGCGTGACGGGACAGGGGGCCTACGAGCAGTACTTC. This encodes CASSVTGQGAYEQYF.